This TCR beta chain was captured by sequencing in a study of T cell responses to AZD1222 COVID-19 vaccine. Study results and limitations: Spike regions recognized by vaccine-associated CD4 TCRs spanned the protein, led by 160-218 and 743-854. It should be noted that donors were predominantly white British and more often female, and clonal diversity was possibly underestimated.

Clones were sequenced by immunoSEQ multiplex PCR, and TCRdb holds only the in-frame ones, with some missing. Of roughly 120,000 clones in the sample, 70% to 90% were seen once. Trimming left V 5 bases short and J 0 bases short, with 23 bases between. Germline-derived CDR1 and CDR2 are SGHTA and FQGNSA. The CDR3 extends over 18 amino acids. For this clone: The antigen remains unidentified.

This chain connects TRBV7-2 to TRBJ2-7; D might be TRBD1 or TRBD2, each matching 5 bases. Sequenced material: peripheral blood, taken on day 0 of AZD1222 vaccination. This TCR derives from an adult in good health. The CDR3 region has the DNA TGTGCCAGCAGCGCTGTAGGTGGGGCTGGGGGTAGCTCCTACGAGCAGTACTTC. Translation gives CASSAVGGAGGSSYEQYF.